The next 32 T cell receptor beta chains were all read from a single sample in a study of graft-versus-host responses after intestinal transplantation (dated by TCRdb to the early 2020s). Their antigen targets remain unknown. The library was built by means of the immunoSEQ multiplex PCR assay. Imported from immuneACCESS, the table was reduced by TCRdb to in-frame sequences with V and J called. These copies leave out some clones; in studies compared against another copy, an unresolved V gene accounts for under half, and the cause of the remainder is not known. In all, the sample holds around 110,000 clones, and roughly 89% of those were seen once. Of the sample, less than 0.85% falls within the top ten clones. The time point label of this sample denotes: cells obtained before transplantation from donor or recipient. The sample consisted of unstimulated CD4+ T cells sorted from spleen or lymph node cells, taken before transplant. The receptors come from a human donor who was the organ donor for an intestinal transplant.

V gene TRBV5-1 combines with J gene TRBJ1-6; the match to TRBD1 covers 7 bases. The CDR3 loop spans 17 amino acids. Germline lookup yields CDR1 SGHRS and CDR2 YFSETQ. Unmatched junction bases numbered 7, after V lost 0 bases and J lost 4 bases. CDR3 region: CASSLESGTVYNSPLHF. Here the CDR3 DNA reads TGCGCCAGCAGCTTGGAATCCGGGACAGTATATAATTCACCCCTCCACTTT.

The V gene is TRBV2, the J gene TRBJ2-5, with D possibly matching TRBD2 (5 bases). This CDR3 is 12 amino acids long. CDR1 is SNHLY and CDR2 is FYNNEI in the germline V gene. The V and J ends lost 6 bases and 7 bases respectively, with 12 bases between them. CDR3 DNA sequence: TGTGCCAGCAGGGACTCCCTTGGGACCCAGTACTTC. Residues: CASRDSLGTQYF.

This rearrangement joins TRBV11-2 to TRBJ2-6, with 7 bases fitting TRBD1. The CDR3 totals 15 residues. Germline CDR1 SGHAT, CDR2 FQNNGV. The V gene end was trimmed by 1 base and the J gene end by 4 bases; junction bases not matched to a gene: 1. The CDR3 region is CASSLVTGGANVLTF. CDR3 bases: TGTGCCAGCAGCTTAGTGACAGGGGGGGCCAACGTCCTGACTTTC.

The rearrangement uses TRBV18 and TRBJ1-1; D is possibly TRBD1 (5 bases). Germline V CDR1 and CDR2: KGHSH, LQKENI. CDR3 length: 12 residues. V shed 0 bases and J shed 11 bases, with 10 bases lying between them. Here the CDR3 DNA reads TGTGCCAGCTCACCACCGGCAGGGTATGCTTTCTTT. It specifies CASSPPAGYAFF.

This rearrangement joins TRBV5-6 to TRBJ2-7; the D gene is possibly TRBD2 (5 bases). Deletions cut 1 base from V and 2 bases from J, with 7 bases between. The CDR3 runs to 13 residues. CDR1 and CDR2 from the germline V gene are SGHDT and YYEEEE. In DNA, the CDR3 is TGTGCCAGCAGCTTGAGCGGTCCCTACGAGCAGTACTTC. Encoded protein: CASSLSGPYEQYF.

V gene TRBV10-3 combines with J gene TRBJ2-1, with TRBD2 matching over 10 bases. With V trimmed by 5 bases and J by 7 bases, 5 bases remained unmatched. This CDR3 spans 14 amino acids. Germline V lookup: CDR1 ENHRY, CDR2 SYGVKD. The CDR3: CAISFGTSVNEQFF. The CDR3, as DNA: TGTGCCATCAGTTTCGGGACTAGCGTAAATGAGCAGTTCTTC.

About this clone itself: This specimen includes other DNA sequences encoding the same CDR3. V and J are TRBV11-2 and TRBJ2-3, with 9 bases matching TRBD2. The CDR3 extends over 18 amino acids. The V segment lost 6 bases and the J segment 2 bases; nucleotides outside the gene matches: 15. CDR1 SGHAT and CDR2 FQNNGV come from the germline V gene. CDR3 sequence (DNA): TGTGCCAGCAGTTCCCCAATGGGTAGCGGGAGTCTCACAGATACGCAGTATTTT. Its translation: CASSSPMGSGSLTDTQYF.

Of note for this clone: The germline gene is not matched at one end of the junction; a read error may be the cause. The gene calls are TRBV7-2 and TRBJ2-1; 13 bases are shared with TRBD2. This CDR3 is 15 amino acids long. The germline CDR1 and CDR2 sequences are SGHTA and FQGNSA. The CDR3 DNA sequence: TGTGCCAGCAGCTACGCCGCAACTAGCGGGGGGGCCGGTGTCTTC. This sequence encodes CASSYAATSGGAGVF.

V usage is TRBV23-1 and J usage is TRBJ1-3; weak D call: TRBD1 (6 bases). TRBV23-1 is classed as an ORF, of uncertain function. With 2 bases removed from V and 0 bases from J, the gap between germline ends came to 26 bases. This CDR3 contains 21 residues. The CDR3: CASSQPPNRSPRGYSGNTIYF. CDR3 in DNA: TGCGCCAGCAGTCAACCCCCCAACAGGTCGCCTAGGGGGTACTCTGGAAACACCATATATTTT.

The V and J genes are TRBV5-1 and TRBJ1-6, with a weak D call TRBD1 (5 bases). Trimming took 1 base from V and 8 from J, leaving 10 bases between them. The CDR3 loop spans 14 amino acids. Germline values: CDR1 SGHRS, CDR2 YFSETQ. In DNA form, the CDR3 reads TGCGCCAGCAGCTTGTGGGGGAGGGATTCACCCCTCCACTTT. It translates to CASSLWGRDSPLHF.

This clone was found once. V is TRBV5-1 and J is TRBJ1-1; TRBD1 might be the D (5 bases). From germline, CDR1 is SGHRS and CDR2 YFSETQ. V shed 4 bases and J shed 10 bases, with 11 bases lying between them. The length of the CDR3 is 11 residues. The CDR3 sequence: CASSPDSVAFF. DNA for the CDR3: TGCGCCAGCAGCCCCGACAGTGTAGCTTTCTTT.

CDR3 sequence: CASAGLQGATGELFF. CDR3 DNA sequence: TGTGCCAGCGCTGGACTACAGGGGGCAACCGGGGAGCTGTTTTTT. V gene TRBV2 combines with J gene TRBJ2-2; TRBD1 aligns across 9 bases. V trimming: 8 bases; J trimming: 5 bases; junction bases outside the gene matches: 9. Germline assignment: CDR1 SNHLY and CDR2 FYNNEI. This CDR3 region has 15 residues.

The chain employs TRBV5-6 and TRBJ1-5; possibly TRBD1 for D (5 bases). Per germline, CDR1 SGHDT and CDR2 YYEEEE. With 5 bases removed from V and 7 bases from J, the gap between germline ends came to 13 bases. The CDR3 length is 13 residues. In DNA, the CDR3 is TGTGCCAGCAGTCTCCGGGGGAACCAGCCCCAGCATTTT. Translating gives CASSLRGNQPQHF.

The V gene is TRBV5-6, the J gene TRBJ2-5, with D unclear. Between the trimmed V and J ends, which lost 9 bases and 4 bases, there was a span of 16 bases. Germline values: CDR1 SGHDT, CDR2 YYEEEE. This CDR3 spans 13 amino acids. CDR3 nucleotide sequence: TGTGCCACTGGGGTATCTGTAGGAGAGACCCAGTACTTC. Protein sequence: CATGVSVGETQYF.

The chain employs TRBV7-2 and TRBJ2-7; 8 bases match TRBD2. Germline V CDR1 and CDR2: SGHTA, FQGNSA. This CDR3 contains 16 residues. V was pared by 5 bases and J by 7 bases, with 16 bases of the junction left unmatched. CDR3 amino acids: CASSRHRTSSLGEQYF. In DNA form, the CDR3 reads TGTGCCAGCAGCCGACACCGGACTAGCAGTTTGGGTGAGCAGTACTTC.

The V and J genes are TRBV14 and TRBJ1-2; D gene uncertain. V was trimmed by 3 bases and J by 8 bases, leaving 16 bases between them. Germline assignment: CDR1 SGHDN and CDR2 FVKESK. The CDR3 consists of 14 residues. In DNA, the CDR3 is TGTGCCAGCAGCCATAAAGGGAGCCCCAGGGGCTACACCTTC. Amino acids: CASSHKGSPRGYTF. Using reference TRBV14 and TRBJ1-2 for the parts outside the CDR3, the full variable domain is EAGVTQFPSHSVIEKGQTVTLRCDPISGHDNLYWYRRVMGKEIKFLLHFVKESKQDESGMPNNRFLAERTGGTYSTLKVQPAELEDSGVYFCASSHKGSPRGYTFGSGTRLTVV.

The chain has TRBV29-1 and TRBJ2-2; tentatively, D is TRBD2 (5 bases). Germline V lookup: CDR1 SQVTM, CDR2 ANQGSEA. Deletions cut 4 bases from V and 0 bases from J, with 9 bases between. The CDR3 contains 14 residues. CDR3 bases: TGCAGCGTTGTGGTCGGGACGAACACCGGGGAGCTGTTTTTT. It translates to CSVVVGTNTGELFF.

The V gene is TRBV11-3, the J gene TRBJ2-7, with TRBD1 identical over 11 bases. After removal of 4 bases from V and 2 bases from J, the junction contained 1 base not matched to a gene. The CDR3 contains 14 residues. Germline CDR1 and CDR2: SGHNT and YENEEA. The CDR3 protein is CASSSDRGPYEQYF. The CDR3, as DNA: TGTGCCAGCAGCTCGGACAGGGGGCCCTACGAGCAGTACTTC.

The chain uses TRBV7-3 and TRBJ2-1; TRBD2 matches at 14 bases. Per germline, CDR1 SGHTA and CDR2 FQGTGA. V lost 3 bases, J lost 0 bases, and 10 bases stayed unmatched. There are 20 residues in the CDR3. CDR3 bases: TGTGCCAGCAGCTTCGTCCGGGGACTAGCGGGGGCGCCCTCCTACAATGAGCAGTTCTTC. Translation: CASSFVRGLAGAPSYNEQFF.

The chain employs TRBV7-2 and TRBJ1-1; D call uncertain. The CDR3 is 13 amino acids. Germline CDR1 is SGHTA and CDR2 is FQGNSA. V lost 5 bases and J lost 0, with 7 bases in between. CDR3 nucleotide sequence: TGTGCCAGCAGCACCCGATTGAACACTGAAGCTTTCTTT. This codes for CASSTRLNTEAFF.

V usage is TRBV6-1 and J usage is TRBJ1-5; D gene ambiguous. CDR1 is MNHNS, CDR2 SASEGT, per germline. The V end lost 1 base, the J end lost 4 bases, and 11 bases lay between the germline ends. The CDR3 sequence is 15 residues long. Written as DNA, the CDR3 is TGTGCCAGCAGTGAAGAAGGACTTAAGAATCAGCCCCAGCATTTT. This sequence encodes CASSEEGLKNQPQHF.

The gene calls are TRBV11-2 and TRBJ2-5, with a tentative D call TRBD2 (7 bases). The V end lost 1 base, the J end lost 5 bases, and 14 bases lay between the germline ends. CDR3 length equals 15 residues. From germline, CDR1 is SGHAT and CDR2 FQNNGV. The chain's CDR3 is CASSLGRGARETQYF. CDR3 nucleotides: TGTGCCAGCAGCTTAGGTCGGGGGGCTCGGGAGACCCAGTACTTC.

The chain joins TRBV7-8 to TRBJ2-7; D possibly corresponds to TRBD1 (6 bases). This CDR3 comprises 17 residues. CDR1 SGHVS and CDR2 FQNEAQ come from the germline V gene. The V gene lost 1 base and the J gene lost 3 bases, with 19 bases spanning the gap. CDR3 sequence reads: CASSLGLGAARNYEQYF. DNA for the CDR3: TGTGCCAGCAGCTTAGGTTTGGGGGCTGCGCGGAACTACGAGCAGTACTTC.

This clone was seen just once. This chain joins TRBV14 and TRBJ2-5; 13 positions agree with TRBD2. The CDR3 loop spans 16 amino acids. Germline trimming cut 0 bases from V and 5 bases from J; bases unmatched to any gene: 3. Per the germline V gene, CDR1 is SGHDN and CDR2 is FVKESK. CDR3 DNA sequence: TGTGCCAGCAGCCAAGATGTGACTAGCGGGGGGGAGACCCAGTACTTC. This gives the protein CASSQDVTSGGETQYF.

This chain uses TRBV4-2 with TRBJ1-2; TRBD1 is a possible D gene (5 bases). CDR1 and CDR2 (germline): LGHNA, YNFKEQ. V gave up 1 base and J gave up 2 bases, with 8 bases separating them. The CDR3 runs to 14 residues. CDR3 residues: CASSQGWDNYGYTF. CDR3 in DNA: TGTGCCAGCAGCCAAGGGTGGGACAACTATGGCTACACCTTC.

The genes are TRBV5-1 and TRBJ1-2; no reliable D call. Germline V lookup: CDR1 SGHRS, CDR2 YFSETQ. V gave up 3 bases and J gave up 1 base, with 22 bases separating them. The CDR3 consists of 18 residues. The CDR3 nucleotides read TGCGCCAGCAGCTCGGGTCCAGATATCCAAAGTGGTAACTATGGCTACACCTTC. This gives the protein CASSSGPDIQSGNYGYTF.

This clone occurred a few times. The chain carries TRBV7-2 and TRBJ2-7, with TRBD2 as a possible D gene (6 bases). The CDR3 totals 18 residues. CDR1 is SGHTA and CDR2 is FQGNSA in the germline V gene. V gave up 1 base and J gave up 2 bases, with 21 bases separating them. CDR3 residues: CASSLGDSGSPYPYEQYF. DNA of the CDR3: TGTGCCAGCAGCTTAGGAGACTCCGGGAGTCCATACCCCTACGAGCAGTACTTC.

The chain joins TRBV28 to TRBJ1-1; D may be TRBD1 (6 bases). Looked up from germline, CDR1 is MDHEN and CDR2 is SYDVKM. With 4 bases removed from V and 9 bases from J, the gap between germline ends came to 15 bases. There are 13 residues in the CDR3. CDR3 in DNA: TGTGCCAGCAGTTGGTATTCTGGGGACAAAGCTTTCTTT. Protein product: CASSWYSGDKAFF. Full variable domain (outside the CDR3, taken from reference TRBV28 and TRBJ1-1): DVKVTQSSRYLVKRTGEKVFLECVQDMDHENMFWYRQDPGLGLRLIYFSYDVKMKEKGDIPEGYSVSREKKERFSLILESASTNQTSMYLCASSWYSGDKAFFGQGTRLTVV.

The rearrangement joins TRBV5-1 to TRBJ2-5, with D possibly matching TRBD1 (5 bases). The CDR3 covers 13 residues. Germline CDR1 reads SGHRS; CDR2 reads YFSETQ. V gave up 0 bases and J gave up 2 bases, with 5 bases separating them. The CDR3 bases are TGCGCCAGCAGCTTGGGACAGCAAGAGACCCAGTACTTC. Its protein product is CASSLGQQETQYF.

The table lists this clone with a count of one. The V gene is TRBV11-2, the J gene TRBJ2-2; 7 positions agree with TRBD1. CDR3 length: 15 residues. Germline trimming cut 0 bases from V and 4 bases from J; bases unmatched to any gene: 2. Germline V gene sequence: CDR1 SGHAT, CDR2 FQNNGV. DNA for the CDR3: TGTGCCAGCAGCTTAGACAGGGGGAGCACCGGGGAGCTGTTTTTT. Translating gives CASSLDRGSTGELFF.

The chain uses TRBV9 and TRBJ1-6; 7 nucleotides align to TRBD1. Per germline, CDR1 SGDLS and CDR2 YYNGEE. The CDR3 totals 17 residues. V trimming: 4 bases; J trimming: 7 bases; junction bases outside the gene matches: 14. The chain's CDR3 is CASSPTSYRGGNSPLHF. CDR3 nucleotide sequence: TGTGCCAGCAGCCCTACCTCTTACAGGGGCGGAAATTCACCCCTCCACTTT.

The chain is built from TRBV6-1 and TRBJ2-5, with 8 bases identical to TRBD2. This CDR3 region has 15 residues. Germline CDR1 and CDR2: MNHNS and SASEGT. J lost 13 bases, V lost 8 bases, and 21 bases had no gene match. CDR3 amino acids: CASHPVKPGGPGMYF. In nucleotides, the CDR3 is TGTGCCAGCCACCCGGTTAAGCCGGGAGGGCCGGGGATGTACTTC.